This section outlines one TCR beta chain sequence together with its context. The protocol was immunoSEQ multiplex PCR, while the TCRdb copy is restricted to in-frame clones and leaves out a portion. Seen here are about 200,000 clones, approximately 85% observed once, and the top ten hold almost 5%. This record comes from a study of blood T cell repertoires in COVID-19. Germline values: CDR1 MNHEY, CDR2 SVGAGI. V was shortened by 0 bases and J by 2 bases, with 8 bases between the two germline ends. The CDR3 has 15 amino acids. This chain joins TRBV6-5 and TRBJ2-1; D is perhaps TRBD1 (6 bases). Sequencing was performed on peripheral blood. The receptor was isolated from a woman of 80 years or more with acute or convalescent COVID-19. The CDR3 region has the DNA TGTGCCAGCAGTTACTCCAGGGGCGCCTACAATGAGCAGTTCTTC. Amino acid sequence: CASSYSRGAYNEQFF.